This passage covers 18 T cell receptor beta chains from one sample sequenced in a study of CD8 T cells in ankylosing spondylitis. One entry per CDR3 protein, called by TCRdb with MiXCR from the 5' RACE reads. The table has some 290,000 distinct CDR3 sequences, 20% seen once. The sequencing input was blood, either unsorted or a sorted T cell fraction (not recorded which). Every receptor here comes from a male donor with ankylosing spondylitis or in good health (not recorded which).

In this sample, this clonotype turned up a few times. The rearrangement uses TRBV20-1 and TRBJ1-2; D is uncertain. The CDR3 length is 13 residues. Trimming left V 4 bases short and J 3 bases short, with 12 bases between. Germline V gene data show CDR1 as DFQATT and CDR2 as SNEGSKA (reference sequence). As DNA, the CDR3 is TGCAGTGCTATAGCAGACATTTACTATGGCTACACCTTC. It codes for CSAIADIYYGYTF.

This clonotype was counted ten times or more. The V gene is TRBV29-1, the J gene TRBJ1-5; D may be TRBD1 (5 bases). From germline, CDR1 is SQVTM and CDR2 ANQGSEA. V was clipped by 4 bases and J by 12 bases, with 13 bases between them. This CDR3 has 11 residues. This CDR3 reads CSVGDLGGQHF. For the CDR3, the DNA is TGCAGCGTTGGGGACCTGGGTGGCCAGCATTTT.

This clonotype appeared a few times. V gene TRBV7-8 combines with J gene TRBJ2-3, with D perhaps given as TRBD1 or TRBD2 (5 bases each). V was clipped by 4 bases and J by 0 bases, with 11 bases between them. The CDR3 sequence is 15 residues long. Germline lookup yields CDR1 SGHVS and CDR2 FQNEAQ. CDR3 sequence reads: CASSWGYTSTDTQYF. The CDR3 DNA is TGTGCCAGCAGCTGGGGGTACACTAGCACAGATACGCAGTATTTT.

This clonotype turned up a few times. V and J are TRBV27 and TRBJ2-3, with 9 bases matching TRBD2. Germline V gene sequence: CDR1 MNHEY, CDR2 SMNVEV (reference sequence). Losses at the gene ends were 4 bases for V and 2 bases for J; bases not matched to a gene: 7. CDR3 length: 16 amino acids. CDR3 sequence (DNA): TGTGCCAGCAGTTCCCCTAGCGGGATAAACACAGATACGCAGTATTTT. Its protein is CASSSPSGINTDTQYF.

V is TRBV12-3 or TRBV12-4 and J is TRBJ1-3; possible D gene TRBD1, 6 bases. Trimming left V 3 bases short and J 5 bases short, with 11 bases between. There are 14 residues in the CDR3. The CDR3: CASSLTGPRNTIYF. The CDR3 DNA is TGTGCCAGCAGTTTGACAGGCCCTAGAAACACCATATATTTT.

The J gene is TRBJ2-1, the V gene TRBV7-3; D is ambiguous. CDR1 is SGHTA, CDR2 FQGTGA, per germline. CDR3 length: 11 amino acids. V shed 1 base and J shed 15 bases, with 10 bases lying between them. The CDR3 DNA reads as TGTGCCAGCAGCTTAAGCGGCCCAATGTTCTTC. It encodes CASSLSGPMFF. Filled out from reference TRBV7-3 and TRBJ2-1, the complete variable domain reads GAGVSQTPSNKVTEKGKYVELRCDPISGHTALYWYRQSLGQGPEFLIYFQGTGAADDSGLPNDRFFAVRPEGSVSTLKIQRTERGDSAVYLCASSLSGPMFFGPGTRLTVL.

The V gene is TRBV3-1, the J gene TRBJ2-3; D gene unclear. V was clipped by 2 bases and J by 5 bases, with 5 bases between them. This CDR3 has 12 amino acids. The germline V gene has CDR1 LGHDT and CDR2 YNNKEL (reference sequence). For the CDR3, the DNA is TGTGCCAGCAGCCAAAGGAGAGATACGCAGTATTTT. Translating gives CASSQRRDTQYF.

This clonotype was seen only a few times. V is TRBV7-2 and J is TRBJ2-3; the D is unclear. CDR3 length equals 12 residues. Germline V CDR1 and CDR2: SGHTA, FQGNSA. Trimming left V 5 bases short and J 2 bases short, with 5 bases between. CDR3 sequence (DNA): TGTGCCAGCAGCCACAACACAGATACGCAGTATTTT. Its protein is CASSHNTDTQYF.

The table lists this clonotype with a few counts. The V and J genes are TRBV13 and TRBJ2-5, with 10 bases aligning to TRBD1. J gave up 4 bases and V 5 bases, and 4 bases lay outside the gene matches. The CDR3 sequence is 14 residues long. Germline CDR1 and CDR2: PRHDT and FYEKMQ (reference sequence). The CDR3 here is CASSDRGRVETQYF. The CDR3 coding sequence is TGTGCCAGCAGCGACAGGGGGCGCGTAGAGACCCAGTACTTC.

This clonotype was recorded at least ten times. The chain couples TRBV15 to TRBJ1-2; TRBD1 matches 7 bases. The CDR3 totals 13 residues. The J segment lost 2 bases and the V segment lost 3 bases, leaving 0 bases of the junction unmatched. Germline V gene sequence: CDR1 LNHNV, CDR2 YYDKDF (reference sequence). The CDR3 DNA reads TGTGCCACCAGCAGGGGACAGAACTATGGCTACACCTTC. It specifies CATSRGQNYGYTF.

The rearrangement uses TRBV20-1 and TRBJ2-7; no reliable D call. Trimming took 5 bases from V and 3 from J, leaving 8 bases between them. The CDR3 is made up of 11 amino acids. Germline CDR1 DFQATT, CDR2 SNEGSKA (reference sequence). The DNA of the CDR3 is TGCAGTGCTGCGGTGCGCTACGAGCAGTACGTC. Translating gives CSAAVRYEQYV.

The chain is built from TRBV6-5 and TRBJ2-3, with no clear D. Germline CDR1 is MNHEY and CDR2 is SVGAGI. The CDR3 sequence is 15 residues long. V lost 4 bases to trimming and J lost 2 bases, with 13 bases between them. CDR3 protein: CASSFAQWDTDTQYF. The CDR3 bases are TGTGCCAGCAGTTTTGCTCAGTGGGACACAGATACGCAGTATTTT.

The V call is TRBV10-1, the J call TRBJ1-6, with D perhaps TRBD1 (5 bases). The CDR3 totals 20 residues. Per the germline V gene, CDR1 is WNHNN and CDR2 is SYGVQD (reference sequence). Trimming shortened V by 0 bases and J by 6 bases, and 24 bases separated the two germline ends. CDR3 in DNA: TGCGCCAGCAGTGAGTCAAGCCAGGGCGAATGGGAGCGTGGTAATTCACCCCTCCACTTT. It translates to CASSESSQGEWERGNSPLHF.

The CDR3, as DNA: TGTGCCAGCAGAGACAGGACAACGGATGGCTACACCTTC. Protein sequence: CASRDRTTDGYTF. The chain uses TRBV6-6 and TRBJ1-2; possibly TRBD1 for D (6 bases). Trimming left V 6 bases short and J 6 bases short, with 14 bases between. Germline CDR1 and CDR2: MNHNY and SVGAGI (reference sequence). The CDR3 consists of 13 residues.

This clonotype was recorded a few times. V gene TRBV28 combines with J gene TRBJ2-1; possibly TRBD1 for D (6 bases). There are 17 residues in the CDR3. V was shortened by 1 base and J by 0 bases, with 13 bases between the two germline ends. The germline CDR1 and CDR2 sequences are MDHEN and SYDVKM. CDR3 residues: CASSLYQGIPSYNEQFF. The CDR3, as DNA: TGTGCCAGCAGTTTATACCAGGGGATCCCCTCCTACAATGAGCAGTTCTTC.

This clonotype was recorded at least ten times. This chain links TRBV11-2 with TRBJ2-1; D ambiguous. Germline V CDR1 and CDR2: SGHAT, FQNNGV. Trimming removed 4 bases from V and 4 bases from J, with 8 bases in between. The CDR3 totals 13 residues. This CDR3 is CASSSELYNEQFF. For the CDR3, the DNA is TGTGCCAGCAGCTCAGAATTGTACAATGAGCAGTTCTTC.

The chain combines TRBV20-1 with TRBJ2-2; unclear D gene. The V end lost 2 bases, the J end lost 0 bases, and 10 bases lay between the germline ends. This CDR3 is 15 amino acids long. Germline loops: CDR1 DFQATT, CDR2 SNEGSKA (reference sequence). CDR3 amino acids: CSARSFIANTGELFF. CDR3 DNA sequence: TGCAGTGCTAGATCATTTATTGCGAACACCGGGGAGCTGTTTTTT.

This clonotype was seen only a few times. V usage is TRBV15 and J usage is TRBJ2-1; possibly TRBD2 for D (6 bases). CDR3 size: 13 residues. Trimming took 3 bases from V and 10 from J, leaving 13 bases between them. Germline CDR1 is LNHNV and CDR2 is YYDKDF (reference sequence). CDR3 region: CATSRHIAEEQFF. CDR3 DNA sequence: TGTGCCACCAGCAGGCACATAGCGGAGGAGCAGTTCTTC.